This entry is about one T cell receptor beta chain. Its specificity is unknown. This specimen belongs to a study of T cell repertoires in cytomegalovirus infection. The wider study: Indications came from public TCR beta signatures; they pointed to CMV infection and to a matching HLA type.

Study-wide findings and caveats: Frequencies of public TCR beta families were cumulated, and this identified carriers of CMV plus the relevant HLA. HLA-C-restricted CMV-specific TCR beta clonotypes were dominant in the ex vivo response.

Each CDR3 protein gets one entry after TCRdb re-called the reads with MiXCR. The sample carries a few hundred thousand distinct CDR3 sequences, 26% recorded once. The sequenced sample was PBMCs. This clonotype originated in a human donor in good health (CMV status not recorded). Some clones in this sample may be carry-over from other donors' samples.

The DNA for the CDR3 is TGTGCCAGCAGCTTGGGGGGACAGTTCAATCAGCCCCAGCATTTT. This gives the protein CASSLGGQFNQPQHF. The genes are TRBV5-4 and TRBJ1-5, with 7 nucleotides matching TRBD1. Germline CDR1 is SGHNT and CDR2 is YYREEE (reference sequence). Losses at the gene ends were 0 bases for V and 3 bases for J; bases not matched to a gene: 3. The CDR3 length is 15 residues.